The 23 T cell receptor beta chains below were found in one sample sequenced in a study of Ad26.COV2.S vaccination and SARS-CoV-2 variants. Some clones are missing from TCRdb's copy, which holds only in-frame ones; the method was immunoSEQ multiplex PCR. The repertoire holds hundreds of thousands of clones, with around 87% as singletons. Treatment: some 20 received Ad26.COV2.S at low or high dose, single or two shots; five or six received placebo; per-sample allocation not given. The study sampled participants on day 63 after the first vaccine or placebo injection. Specimen: peripheral blood, collected in a trial of Ad26.COV2.S vaccine versus placebo. All receptors derive from a person aged 18 to 65 who received the Ad26.COV2.S COVID-19 vaccine or a placebo.

This clone was counted once. V usage is TRBV12-5 and J usage is TRBJ1-1; no reliable D call. This CDR3 spans 13 amino acids. The ends were cut back, 1 base at V and 0 bases at J, with 3 bases in the middle. CDR1 LGHNT and CDR2 FRNRAP come from the germline V gene. Here the CDR3 DNA reads TGTGCTAGTGGTTTGGAAGTGAACACTGAAGCTTTCTTT. This gives the protein CASGLEVNTEAFF.

This chain connects TRBV3-1 (or the pseudogene TRBV3-2) to TRBJ1-6, with D tentatively TRBD1 (6 bases). This CDR3 spans 15 amino acids. Germline loops: CDR1 LGHDT, CDR2 YNNKEL (reference sequence). V lost 1 base and J 10 bases, leaving 14 bases between the germline ends. The CDR3 here is CASSQGDRTWSPLHF. The CDR3 coding sequence is TGTGCCAGCAGCCAAGGAGACAGGACATGGTCACCCCTCCACTTT.

The V gene is TRBV9, the J gene TRBJ1-1; D might be TRBD1 (5 bases). The germline V gene has CDR1 SGDLS and CDR2 YYNGEE. Trimming left V 0 bases short and J 5 bases short, with 14 bases between. The CDR3 contains 15 residues. This CDR3 reads CASSVVPWGRTEAFF. As DNA, the CDR3 is TGTGCCAGCAGCGTAGTGCCGTGGGGGAGAACTGAAGCTTTCTTT.

This chain joins TRBV3-1 (or the pseudogene TRBV3-2) and TRBJ1-2; D may be TRBD1 (5 bases). Germline CDR1 is LGHDT and CDR2 is YNNKEL (reference sequence). The length of the CDR3 is 16 residues. V was trimmed by 0 bases and J by 5 bases, leaving 16 bases between them. CDR3: CASSQDFPGQVYGYTF. The DNA of the CDR3 is TGTGCCAGCAGCCAAGATTTTCCAGGGCAGGTATATGGCTACACCTTC.

The gene calls are TRBV6-5 and TRBJ2-7, with D possibly TRBD1 on 5 matching bases. The CDR3 has 15 amino acids. Germline V gene lookup returns CDR1 MNHEY and CDR2 SVGAGI. V lost 0 bases, J lost 5 bases, and 14 bases lay in between. The CDR3 loop reads CASSYSIRQLHEQYF. CDR3 in DNA: TGTGCCAGCAGTTACTCGATAAGACAGTTACACGAGCAGTACTTC.

The chain uses TRBV19 and TRBJ2-7, with D perhaps matching TRBD1 (6 bases). V was trimmed by 5 bases and J by 3 bases, leaving 14 bases between them. The CDR3 loop spans 14 amino acids. The germline V gene encodes CDR1 LNHDA and CDR2 SQIVND (reference sequence). The CDR3 sequence: CASSSATGYYEQYF. The CDR3 DNA sequence: TGTGCCAGTAGTTCAGCAACAGGGTACTACGAGCAGTACTTC.

V and J are TRBV5-1 and TRBJ2-2; 9 bases fit TRBD1. The ends lost 0 bases at V and 3 bases at J; junction bases unmatched: 0. Per the germline V gene, CDR1 is SGHRS and CDR2 is YFSETQ. The CDR3 runs 15 residues. For the CDR3, the DNA is TGCGCCAGCAGCTTGGGGGACAGGGACACCGGGGAGCTGTTTTTT. The encoded protein is CASSLGDRDTGELFF.

The sample holds many counts of this clone. The J gene is TRBJ1-2, the V gene TRBV5-6, with D unresolved. The germline gives CDR1 SGHDT, CDR2 YYEEEE. The V end was cut by 0 bases, the J end by 5 bases, with 8 bases between. CDR3 length: 13 residues. The CDR3, as DNA: TGTGCCAGCAGCTTGGAGGGAAGTTATGGCTACACCTTC. Its protein product is CASSLEGSYGYTF.

The V gene is TRBV29-1, the J gene TRBJ2-3, with TRBD2 identical over 16 bases. Per germline, CDR1 SQVTM and CDR2 ANQGSEA. This CDR3 is built from 14 residues. The V gene end was trimmed by 6 bases and the J gene end by 6 bases; junction bases not matched to a gene: 3. The DNA of the CDR3 is TGCAGCGTGGGGGGACTAGCGGGAGGGGATACGCAGTATTTT. Its translation is CSVGGLAGGDTQYF.

The chain combines TRBV2 with TRBJ2-7; D call uncertain. Germline CDR1 is SNHLY and CDR2 is FYNNEI. Deletions cut 0 bases from V and 1 base from J, with 7 bases between. This CDR3 has 14 amino acids. The CDR3 DNA sequence: TGTGCCAGCAGTGAAGCGCTTGGGTCCTACGAGCAGTACTTC. Its protein is CASSEALGSYEQYF.

This clone was found a few times. The chain employs TRBV6-5 and TRBJ2-7; TRBD2 matches at 7 bases. The CDR3 is made up of 15 amino acids. Germline V gives CDR1 MNHEY, CDR2 SVGAGI. The ends lost 0 bases at V and 3 bases at J; junction bases unmatched: 5. CDR3 in DNA: TGTGCCAGCAGTTACTCCGTAGGACTAGGCTACGAGCAGTACTTC. Translating gives CASSYSVGLGYEQYF.

The chain employs TRBV2 and TRBJ1-2, with unresolved D. Trimming removed 7 bases from V and 6 bases from J, with 15 bases in between. Looked up from germline, CDR1 is SNHLY and CDR2 is FYNNEI. The CDR3 consists of 13 residues. This CDR3 reads CASIPEALNGYTF. The CDR3, as DNA: TGTGCCAGCATTCCGGAGGCCCTAAATGGCTACACCTTC.

The chain carries TRBV27 and TRBJ1-6, with 7 bases aligning to TRBD1. The CDR3 contains 14 residues. The junction had 2 bases not matched to a gene; V was cut back by 2 bases and J by 7 bases. Germline CDR1 is MNHEY and CDR2 is SMNVEV (reference sequence). The CDR3 sequence: CASSLKGQNSPLHF. CDR3 sequence (DNA): TGTGCCAGCAGTTTAAAGGGACAGAATTCACCCCTCCACTTT.

CDR3 bases: TGCAGTGCTAGTCTGGTTTGGGGGGCCGAAGAGACCCAGTACTTC. Translation gives CSASLVWGAEETQYF. V is TRBV20-1 and J is TRBJ2-5, with D perhaps assigned TRBD1 or TRBD2 (6 bases each). V lost 3 bases, J lost 3 bases, and 17 bases lay in between. The length of the CDR3 is 15 residues. From germline, CDR1 is DFQATT and CDR2 SNEGSKA (reference sequence).

This sequence joins TRBV19 and TRBJ2-7; TRBD2 agrees at 11 bases. The CDR3 loop spans 14 amino acids. CDR1 LNHDA and CDR2 SQIVND come from the germline V gene (reference sequence). The V segment lost 6 bases and the J segment 2 bases; nucleotides outside the gene matches: 3. CDR3 amino acids: CASSLAGGPYEQYF. DNA for the CDR3: TGTGCCAGTAGCCTAGCGGGAGGTCCCTACGAGCAGTACTTC.

The chain has TRBV10-3 and TRBJ1-2, with D possibly matching TRBD1 (5 bases). Looked up from germline, CDR1 is ENHRY and CDR2 is SYGVKD. V lost 1 base and J 5 bases, leaving 8 bases between the germline ends. This CDR3 comprises 13 residues. CDR3 nucleotides: TGTGCCATCAGTGAGTACCAGGGTTATGGCTACACCTTC. It specifies CAISEYQGYGYTF.

This chain connects TRBV5-5 to TRBJ2-3; no clear D. Trimming stripped 0 bases from V and 4 bases from J, with 12 bases between. Germline values: CDR1 SGHKS, CDR2 YYEKEE (reference sequence). The CDR3 sequence is 15 residues long. The CDR3 nucleotides read TGTGCCAGCAGCTTGGCCGCAGACATGGCAGATACGCAGTATTTT. It codes for CASSLAADMADTQYF.

The rearrangement uses TRBV6-6 and TRBJ1-2, with 9 bases matching TRBD1. The CDR3 runs to 15 residues. CDR1 and CDR2 (germline): MNHNY, SVGAGI (reference sequence). Losses at the gene ends were 7 bases for V and 5 bases for J; bases not matched to a gene: 11. The CDR3 spells CASILGQGFLYGYTF. CDR3 DNA sequence: TGTGCCAGCATCCTCGGACAGGGGTTTCTTTATGGCTACACCTTC.

V gene TRBV4-2 combines with J gene TRBJ2-3, with D maybe TRBD2 (5 bases). The CDR3 runs 16 residues. The V end was cut by 3 bases, the J end by 4 bases, with 17 bases between. Germline V gene sequence: CDR1 LGHNA, CDR2 YNFKEQ. CDR3 in DNA: TGTGCCAGCAGCCACCCGGAGGTGGGTGAAGCAGATACGCAGTATTTT. Protein: CASSHPEVGEADTQYF.

V usage is TRBV12-3 or TRBV12-4 and J usage is TRBJ1-1; D call uncertain. Trimming left V 5 bases short and J 9 bases short, with 13 bases between. This CDR3 spans 12 amino acids. The chain's CDR3 is CASSLDGLQAFF. The CDR3 DNA is TGTGCCAGCAGTCTGGACGGGTTACAAGCTTTCTTT.

The chain is built from TRBV27 and TRBJ1-5; 8 bases agree with TRBD1. The germline V gene has CDR1 MNHEY and CDR2 SMNVEV (reference sequence). CDR3 length: 16 amino acids. Trimming removed 5 bases from V and 2 bases from J; junction bases left unmatched: 8. CDR3 sequence (DNA): TGTGCCAGCAGTCTAATCCCGACAGGGGGCAATCAGCCCCAGCATTTT. It is translated as CASSLIPTGGNQPQHF.

The J gene is TRBJ2-7, the V gene TRBV19, with D unresolved. The V gene lost 6 bases and the J gene lost 6 bases, with 9 bases spanning the gap. CDR1 is LNHDA and CDR2 is SQIVND in the germline V gene (reference sequence). The CDR3 totals 11 residues. In DNA form, the CDR3 reads TGTGCCAGTAGCCAACAAGGCGAGCAGTACTTC. The encoded protein is CASSQQGEQYF.

This chain joins TRBV7-9 and TRBJ1-1, with D unresolved. The V end lost 5 bases, the J end lost 5 bases, and 9 bases lay between the germline ends. The CDR3 extends over 12 amino acids. Germline values: CDR1 SEHNR, CDR2 FQNEAQ (reference sequence). The DNA of the CDR3 is TGTGCCAGCAGCACGGGGAGAACTGAAGCTTTCTTT. Translated, it gives CASSTGRTEAFF.